These 32 T cell receptor beta chains share one sample of origin, sequenced in a study of blood T cell repertoires in COVID-19. TCRdb's table, derived via immunoSEQ multiplex PCR, lists solely in-frame clones and lacks some. The table includes about 74,000 clones, approximately 84% detected once. The source material was peripheral blood. The receptors originated from a man in his 70s with acute or convalescent COVID-19.

V and J are TRBV5-1 and TRBJ2-7; tentative D call: TRBD2 (5 bases). Trimming cost V 0 bases and J 4 bases, with 14 bases left between them. The CDR3 has 15 residues. The germline gives CDR1 SGHRS, CDR2 YFSETQ. The CDR3 sequence is CASSLAMTGSYEQYF. CDR3 bases: TGCGCCAGCAGCTTGGCCATGACGGGATCGTACGAGCAGTACTTC.

The rearrangement links TRBV9 to TRBJ2-3; 9 bases are shared with TRBD1. Germline V lookup: CDR1 SGDLS, CDR2 YYNGEE. The CDR3 runs 17 residues. V lost 0 bases to trimming and J lost 3 bases; unmatched junction nucleotides: 8. The CDR3 DNA reads as TGTGCCAGCAGCGTAGAAATAAGCGGGACAGGGACAGATACGCAGTATTTT. Protein sequence: CASSVEISGTGTDTQYF.

This clone was observed a single time. The chain uses TRBV9 and TRBJ1-2; 8 bases are a match to TRBD1. V was pared by 3 bases and J by 8 bases, with 3 bases of the junction left unmatched. CDR1 is SGDLS, CDR2 YYNGEE, per germline. The CDR3 is 12 residues long. CDR3 nucleotide sequence: TGTGCCAGCAGCGGGACAGGGAGAGGCTACACCTTC. It translates to CASSGTGRGYTF. Full variable domain (outside the CDR3, taken from reference TRBV9 and TRBJ1-2): DSGVTQTPKHLITATGQRVTLRCSPRSGDLSVYWYQQSLDQGLQFLIQYYNGEERAKGNILERFSAQQFPDLHSELNLSSLELGDSALYFCASSGTGRGYTFGSGTRLTVV.

This chain uses TRBV11-2 with TRBJ1-1, with D unclear. The CDR3 covers 12 residues. Per germline, CDR1 SGHAT and CDR2 FQNNGV. Between the trimmed V and J ends, which lost 5 bases and 4 bases, there was a span of 8 bases. This chain's CDR3 is CASSRAGTEAFF. In nucleotides, the CDR3 is TGTGCCAGCAGCCGGGCGGGCACTGAAGCTTTCTTT.

This rearrangement joins TRBV28 to TRBJ1-2; the D is unclear. The CDR3 runs to 12 residues. CDR1 is MDHEN, CDR2 SYDVKM, per germline. Between the trimmed V and J ends, which lost 2 bases and 8 bases, there was a span of 9 bases. The CDR3 protein is CASSLLGEGYTF. CDR3 DNA sequence: TGTGCCAGCAGTTTACTAGGAGAGGGCTACACCTTC.

The rearrangement links TRBV4-2 to TRBJ2-3, with 11 bases aligning to TRBD2. After removal of 0 bases from V and 0 bases from J, the junction contained 2 bases not matched to a gene. CDR3 length: 17 amino acids. In germline, CDR1 is LGHNA, CDR2 YNFKEQ. CDR3 bases: TGTGCCAGCAGCCAAGAGCTAGCGGGAGGTAGCACAGATACGCAGTATTTT. Amino acids: CASSQELAGGSTDTQYF.

The gene calls are TRBV2 and TRBJ1-6; TRBD1 might be the D (6 bases). The CDR3 loop spans 15 amino acids. V lost 6 bases to trimming and J lost 5 bases, with 14 bases between them. Looked up from germline, CDR1 is SNHLY and CDR2 is FYNNEI. The CDR3 DNA follows: TGTGCCAGCAGACCCGGGACACAAAATAATTCACCCCTCCACTTT. This translates into CASRPGTQNNSPLHF.

The chain combines TRBV5-1 with TRBJ1-1; D possibly corresponds to TRBD1 (5 bases). CDR3 length: 14 residues. V was cut by 0 bases and J by 6 bases, with 12 bases left in between. Per the germline V gene, CDR1 is SGHRS and CDR2 is YFSETQ. The CDR3 DNA is TGCGCCAGCAGCTTGGTGGGGGGTAAGGCTGAAGCTTTCTTT. It translates to CASSLVGGKAEAFF.

CDR3 loop: CASSPSSSGNTIYF. The CDR3 coding sequence is TGTGCCAGCAGCCCGTCGAGTTCGGGAAACACCATATATTTT. The chain recombines TRBV6-5 with TRBJ1-3; D gene uncertain. The germline V gene encodes CDR1 MNHEY and CDR2 SVGAGI. V dropped 6 bases and J dropped 4 bases, with 13 bases sitting between them. CDR3 length: 14 residues.

J is TRBJ2-1 and V is TRBV25-1; TRBD2 aligns across 10 bases. This CDR3 is built from 14 residues. Germline loops: CDR1 MGHDK, CDR2 SYGVNS. Trimming removed 4 bases from V and 7 bases from J; junction bases left unmatched: 4. CDR3 sequence: CASSVPSGSNEQFF. CDR3 DNA: TGTGCCAGCAGTGTCCCTAGCGGGAGTAATGAGCAGTTCTTC.

The chain combines TRBV6-5 with TRBJ1-2, with D possibly TRBD1 on 6 matching bases. Germline V gives CDR1 MNHEY, CDR2 SVGAGI. The CDR3 covers 14 residues. Between the trimmed V and J ends, which lost 2 bases and 2 bases, there was a span of 9 bases. CDR3 coding DNA: TGTGCCAGCAGTTACGGGGGGGCCAACTATGGCTACACCTTC. This translates into CASSYGGANYGYTF.

The rearrangement links TRBV9 to TRBJ2-3; 15 bases align to TRBD2. CDR3 length: 20 residues. CDR1 is SGDLS, CDR2 YYNGEE, per germline. V lost 0 bases to trimming and J lost 1 base; unmatched junction nucleotides: 9. For the CDR3, the DNA is TGTGCCAGCAGCGTAGCAACGGGGACTAGCGGGGGGCGCGGCACAGATACGCAGTATTTT. It codes for CASSVATGTSGGRGTDTQYF. The variable domain in full, completed from reference TRBV9 and TRBJ2-3, reads DSGVTQTPKHLITATGQRVTLRCSPRSGDLSVYWYQQSLDQGLQFLIQYYNGEERAKGNILERFSAQQFPDLHSELNLSSLELGDSALYFCASSVATGTSGGRGTDTQYFGPGTRLTVL.

V usage is TRBV24-1 and J usage is TRBJ2-1; no clear D. This CDR3 comprises 14 residues. Looked up from germline, CDR1 is KGHDR and CDR2 is SFDVKD. V lost 1 base to trimming and J lost 5 bases, with 8 bases between them. CDR3 coding DNA: TGTGCCACCAGTGATTTCCCCAGAAACAATGAGCAGTTCTTC. Translated, it gives CATSDFPRNNEQFF.

The chain joins TRBV28 to TRBJ2-1; 7 bases agree with TRBD1. V dropped 11 bases and J dropped 7; count of bases not matched to a gene: 5. There are 11 residues in the CDR3. CDR1 and CDR2 (germline): MDHEN, SYDVKM. The CDR3 region has the DNA TGTGCCGGACAACAGGGGAATGAGCAGTTCTTC. Translated, it gives CAGQQGNEQFF.

This chain uses TRBV9 with TRBJ1-5, with 8 bases fitting TRBD1. CDR1 is SGDLS and CDR2 is YYNGEE in the germline V gene. V was clipped by 3 bases and J by 7 bases; unmatched bases: 6. The CDR3 has 14 amino acids. CDR3 nucleotide sequence: TGTGCCAGCAGCGCCGGGACAGGTGGCCAGCCCCAGCATTTT. This translates into CASSAGTGGQPQHF.

The V gene is TRBV5-1, the J gene TRBJ2-3; D is ambiguous. V gave up 0 bases and J gave up 0 bases, with 8 bases separating them. The CDR3 runs to 15 residues. From germline, CDR1 is SGHRS and CDR2 YFSETQ. The CDR3: CASSLAAISTDTQYF. In DNA form, the CDR3 reads TGCGCCAGCAGCTTGGCCGCTATTAGCACAGATACGCAGTATTTT.

This sequence joins TRBV7-9 and TRBJ1-5, with 9 nucleotides matching TRBD1. V lost 5 bases to trimming and J lost 7 bases; unmatched junction nucleotides: 9. This CDR3 contains 15 residues. CDR1 and CDR2 (germline): SEHNR, FQNEAQ (reference sequence). The CDR3 bases are TGTGCCAGCAGCCCCCCCGGGACAGGGCACCAGCCCCAGCATTTT. Protein sequence: CASSPPGTGHQPQHF.

The CDR3 sequence is CASSAGLAGSYEQYF. The CDR3 DNA follows: TGTGCCAGCAGCGCGGGACTAGCGGGGTCCTACGAGCAGTACTTC. The chain recombines TRBV9 with TRBJ2-7; 13 bases line up with TRBD2. Losses at the gene ends were 3 bases for V and 1 base for J; bases not matched to a gene: 1. The CDR3 runs to 15 residues. CDR1 SGDLS and CDR2 YYNGEE come from the germline V gene.

The chain links TRBV6-6 to TRBJ2-2; perhaps TRBD1 as D (6 bases). The CDR3 loop spans 15 amino acids. The germline V gene encodes CDR1 MNHNY and CDR2 SVGAGI (reference sequence). With 9 bases removed from V and 0 bases from J, the gap between germline ends came to 14 bases. The CDR3 bases are TGTGCCAGTCTAAACAGGGAATCGAACACCGGGGAGCTGTTTTTT. Translation: CASLNRESNTGELFF.

The V and J genes are TRBV19 and TRBJ2-5; TRBD1 might be the D (7 bases). The CDR3 covers 14 residues. Germline assignment: CDR1 LNHDA and CDR2 SQIVND (reference sequence). Trimming removed 3 bases at V and 3 bases at J, with 11 bases between. CDR3: CASSIGGGEETQYF. The CDR3 DNA reads TGTGCCAGTAGTATCGGAGGGGGCGAAGAGACCCAGTACTTC.

V is TRBV5-4 and J is TRBJ2-2; D might be TRBD2 (7 bases). The germline gives CDR1 SGHNT, CDR2 YYREEE (reference sequence). The germline V and J ends were trimmed by 7 bases and 1 base, with 11 bases remaining between them. CDR3 length: 14 residues. Here the CDR3 DNA reads TGTGCCAGCGCGGGGGACAAGAACACCGGGGAGCTGTTTTTT. Translated, it gives CASAGDKNTGELFF.

The chain is built from TRBV6-5 and TRBJ1-1; D not certain. The germline V and J ends were trimmed by 6 bases and 0 bases, with 8 bases remaining between them. The V gene's germline CDR1 is MNHEY and CDR2 SVGAGI. CDR3 length equals 13 residues. The CDR3 nucleotides read TGTGCCAGCAGGTCTGAGTTGAACACTGAAGCTTTCTTT. Protein sequence: CASRSELNTEAFF.

The CDR3 nucleotides are TGCGCCAGCAGCCCGGGACTAGCGGGAAACATTCAGTACTTC. Its translation: CASSPGLAGNIQYF. This chain connects TRBV10-2 to TRBJ2-4; 12 nucleotides match TRBD2. CDR3 length equals 14 residues. CDR1 WSHSY and CDR2 SAAADI come from the germline V gene. The V and J ends lost 6 bases and 6 bases, in that order; junction bases with no gene match: 3.

The rearrangement uses TRBV7-3 and TRBJ2-3; 9 positions match TRBD2. V lost 4 bases, J lost 3 bases, and 5 bases stayed unmatched. The germline gives CDR1 SGHTA, CDR2 FQGTGA. This CDR3 comprises 15 residues. The CDR3 protein is CASSSLAGSTDTQYF. The CDR3 DNA is TGTGCCAGCAGCTCCCTAGCGGGGAGTACAGATACGCAGTATTTT.

The chain is built from TRBV2 and TRBJ1-1; D is undetermined. The germline V and J ends were trimmed by 3 bases and 0 bases, with 8 bases remaining between them. The CDR3 totals 14 residues. Germline lookup yields CDR1 SNHLY and CDR2 FYNNEI. Here the CDR3 reads CASSDHSMNTEAFF. DNA of the CDR3: TGTGCCAGCAGTGATCACAGCATGAACACTGAAGCTTTCTTT.

This clone was counted a single time. The rearrangement joins TRBV19 to TRBJ2-3; no firm D call. Germline values: CDR1 LNHDA, CDR2 SQIVND (reference sequence). The CDR3 is made up of 12 amino acids. This chain's CDR3 is CASGYRTDTQYF. The CDR3 DNA follows: TGTGCTTCAGGTTATCGGACAGATACGCAGTATTTT.

This chain connects TRBV2 to TRBJ1-4; D may be TRBD1 (6 bases). Per germline, CDR1 SNHLY and CDR2 FYNNEI. This CDR3 is built from 14 residues. The V and J ends lost 4 bases and 8 bases respectively, with 14 bases between them. CDR3 residues: CASSAGAVWEKLFF. As DNA, the CDR3 is TGTGCCAGCAGTGCAGGGGCGGTATGGGAAAAACTGTTTTTT.

V usage is TRBV9 and J usage is TRBJ2-2; TRBD2 matches at 10 bases. Germline CDR1 is SGDLS and CDR2 is YYNGEE. J lost 4 bases, V lost 3 bases, and 3 bases had no gene match. The CDR3 contains 15 residues. This CDR3 reads CASSARLAGTGELFF. The DNA for the CDR3 is TGTGCCAGCAGCGCCCGACTAGCGGGCACCGGGGAGCTGTTTTTT.

The chain couples TRBV18 to TRBJ1-5; TRBD1 agrees at 10 bases. The CDR3 has 16 residues. CDR1 and CDR2 from the germline V gene are KGHSH and LQKENI. Unmatched junction bases numbered 9, after V lost 5 bases and J lost 5 bases. CDR3 sequence (DNA): TGTGCCAGCTCAAACGGTAGACAGGGGGCTGATCAGCCCCAGCATTTT. Translation: CASSNGRQGADQPQHF.

The V gene is TRBV3-1 (or the pseudogene TRBV3-2), the J gene TRBJ2-3; 10 positions agree with TRBD2. CDR1 LGHDT and CDR2 YNNKEL come from the germline V gene (reference sequence). The CDR3 runs 18 residues. After removal of 2 bases from V and 4 bases from J, the junction contained 12 bases not matched to a gene. This CDR3 reads CASSQNLEASGSSDTQYF. The CDR3 nucleotides are TGTGCCAGCAGCCAAAATCTTGAGGCTAGCGGGAGTTCAGATACGCAGTATTTT.

The rearrangement links TRBV7-6 to TRBJ2-2; D unclear. In germline, CDR1 is SGHVS, CDR2 FNYEAQ. V was cut by 5 bases and J by 3 bases, with 10 bases left in between. The CDR3 totals 14 residues. The chain's CDR3 is CASSRLGDTGELFF. As DNA, the CDR3 is TGTGCCAGCAGCCGCCTAGGAGACACCGGGGAGCTGTTTTTT. Supplemented by reference TRBV7-6 and TRBJ2-2, the full variable domain reads GAGVSQSPRYKVTKRGQDVALRCDPISGHVSLYWYRQALGQGPEFLTYFNYEAQQDKSGLPNDRFSAERPEGSISTLTIQRTEQRDSAMYRCASSRLGDTGELFFGEGSRLTVL.

The CDR3 protein is CASSQAPGQQYEQYF. CDR3 DNA: TGTGCCAGCAGCCAAGCCCCAGGCCAGCAGTACGAGCAGTACTTC. V usage is TRBV3-1 (or the pseudogene TRBV3-2) and J usage is TRBJ2-7; D gene uncertain. The CDR3 is 15 amino acids. Germline V gene lookup returns CDR1 LGHDT and CDR2 YNNKEL (reference sequence). The V end lost 1 base, the J end lost 4 bases, and 14 bases lay between the germline ends.